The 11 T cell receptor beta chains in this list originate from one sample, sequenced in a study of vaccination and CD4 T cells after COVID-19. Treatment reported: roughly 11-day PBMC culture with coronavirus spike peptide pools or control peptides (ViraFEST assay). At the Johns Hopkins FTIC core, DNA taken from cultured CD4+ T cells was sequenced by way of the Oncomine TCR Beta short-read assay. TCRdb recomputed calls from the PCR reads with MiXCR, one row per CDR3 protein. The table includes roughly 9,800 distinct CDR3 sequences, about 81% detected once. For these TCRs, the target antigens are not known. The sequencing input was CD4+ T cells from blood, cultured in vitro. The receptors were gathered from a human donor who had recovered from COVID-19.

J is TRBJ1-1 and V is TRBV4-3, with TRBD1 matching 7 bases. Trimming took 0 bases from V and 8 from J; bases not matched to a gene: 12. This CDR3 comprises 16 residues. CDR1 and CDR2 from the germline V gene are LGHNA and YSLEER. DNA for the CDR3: TGCGCCAGCAGCCAAGATTCGTCTTTCCGGGACAGAGAAGCTTTCTTT. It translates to CASSQDSSFRDREAFF.

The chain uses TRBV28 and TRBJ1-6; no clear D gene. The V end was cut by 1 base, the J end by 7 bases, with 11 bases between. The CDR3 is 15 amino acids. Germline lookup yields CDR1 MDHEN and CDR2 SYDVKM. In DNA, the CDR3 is TGTGCCAGCAGTTTATCCGGTCGGCAAAATTCACCCCTCCACTTT. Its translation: CASSLSGRQNSPLHF.

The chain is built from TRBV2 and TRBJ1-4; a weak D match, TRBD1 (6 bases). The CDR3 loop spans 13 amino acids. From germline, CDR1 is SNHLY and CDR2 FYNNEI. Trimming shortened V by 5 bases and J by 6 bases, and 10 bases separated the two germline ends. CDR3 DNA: TGTGCCAGCAGTCAGGGGCGAGATGAAAAACTGTTTTTT. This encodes CASSQGRDEKLFF.

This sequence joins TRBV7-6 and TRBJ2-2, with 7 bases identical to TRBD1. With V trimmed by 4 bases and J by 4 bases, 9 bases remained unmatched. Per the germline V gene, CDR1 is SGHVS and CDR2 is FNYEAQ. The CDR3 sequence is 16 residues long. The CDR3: CASSYRTGQSTGELFF. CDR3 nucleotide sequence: TGTGCCAGCAGCTACCGAACGGGACAGTCCACCGGGGAGCTGTTTTTT.

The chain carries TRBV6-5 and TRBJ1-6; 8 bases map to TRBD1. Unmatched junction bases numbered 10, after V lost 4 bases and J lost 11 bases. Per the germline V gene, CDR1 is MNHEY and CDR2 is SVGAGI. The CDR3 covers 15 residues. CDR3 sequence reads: CASSSPGTGVAPLHF. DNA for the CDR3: TGTGCCAGCAGTTCTCCCGGGACAGGTGTCGCACCCCTCCACTTT.

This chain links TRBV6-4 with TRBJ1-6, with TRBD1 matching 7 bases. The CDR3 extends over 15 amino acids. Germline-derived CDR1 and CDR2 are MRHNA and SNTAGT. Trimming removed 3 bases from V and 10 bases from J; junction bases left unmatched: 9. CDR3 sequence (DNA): TGTGCCAGCAGTGAAGGAGGGGGCGGAGGGTCACCCCTCCACTTT. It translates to CASSEGGGGGSPLHF.

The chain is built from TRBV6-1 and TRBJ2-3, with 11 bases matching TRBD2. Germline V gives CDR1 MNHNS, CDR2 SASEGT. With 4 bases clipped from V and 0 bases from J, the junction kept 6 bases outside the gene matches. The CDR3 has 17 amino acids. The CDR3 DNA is TGTGCCAGCAGTGGACTAGCGGGGTACTCTAGCACAGATACGCAGTATTTT. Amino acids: CASSGLAGYSSTDTQYF.

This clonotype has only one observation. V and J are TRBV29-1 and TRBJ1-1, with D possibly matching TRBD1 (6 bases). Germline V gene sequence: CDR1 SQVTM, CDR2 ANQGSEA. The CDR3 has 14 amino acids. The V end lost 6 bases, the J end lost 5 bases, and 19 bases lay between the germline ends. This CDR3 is CSVGRTVLWTEAFF. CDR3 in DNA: TGCAGCGTCGGCCGGACAGTCCTATGGACTGAAGCTTTCTTT.

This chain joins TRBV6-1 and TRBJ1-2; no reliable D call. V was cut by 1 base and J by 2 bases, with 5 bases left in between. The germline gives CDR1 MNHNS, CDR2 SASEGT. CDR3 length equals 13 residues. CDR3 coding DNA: TGTGCCAGCAGTGAAGGCAGGAACTATGGCTACACCTTC. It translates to CASSEGRNYGYTF.

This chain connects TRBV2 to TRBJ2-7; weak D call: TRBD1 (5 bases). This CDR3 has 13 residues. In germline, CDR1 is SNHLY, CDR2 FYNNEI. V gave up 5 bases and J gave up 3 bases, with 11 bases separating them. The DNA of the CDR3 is TGTGCCAGCAGTTATACCCAGGGCTACGAGCAGTACTTC. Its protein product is CASSYTQGYEQYF.

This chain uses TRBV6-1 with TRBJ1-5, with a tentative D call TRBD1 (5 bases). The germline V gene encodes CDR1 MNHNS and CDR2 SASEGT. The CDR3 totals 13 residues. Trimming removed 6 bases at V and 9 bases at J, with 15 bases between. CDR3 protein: CASRQGSSGPQHF. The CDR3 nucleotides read TGTGCCAGCAGGCAGGGAAGTTCTGGGCCCCAGCATTTT.